The present T cell receptor beta chain was sequenced within a study of cytomegalovirus exposure and HLA in healthy donors. Vbeta (60) and Jbeta (13) primers were used in the PCR. This table comes from immunoSEQ multiplex PCR, and its TCRdb copy is limited to in-frame clones, with some not included. Here the sample spans about 120,000 clones, around 75% being singletons. The CDR3 runs 12 residues. Germline V gene sequence: CDR1 SGHTA, CDR2 FQGNSA. The V gene end was trimmed by 2 bases and the J gene end by 9 bases; junction bases not matched to a gene: 1. This receptor was obtained from a woman between 40 and 50 years old in good health and CMV-seropositive. V usage is TRBV7-2 and J usage is TRBJ2-3; the match to TRBD2 covers 8 bases. Sequencing input: PBMCs. This CDR3 is CASSLSSGTQYF. Written as DNA, the CDR3 is TGTGCCAGCAGCTTATCTAGCGGGACGCAGTATTTT.